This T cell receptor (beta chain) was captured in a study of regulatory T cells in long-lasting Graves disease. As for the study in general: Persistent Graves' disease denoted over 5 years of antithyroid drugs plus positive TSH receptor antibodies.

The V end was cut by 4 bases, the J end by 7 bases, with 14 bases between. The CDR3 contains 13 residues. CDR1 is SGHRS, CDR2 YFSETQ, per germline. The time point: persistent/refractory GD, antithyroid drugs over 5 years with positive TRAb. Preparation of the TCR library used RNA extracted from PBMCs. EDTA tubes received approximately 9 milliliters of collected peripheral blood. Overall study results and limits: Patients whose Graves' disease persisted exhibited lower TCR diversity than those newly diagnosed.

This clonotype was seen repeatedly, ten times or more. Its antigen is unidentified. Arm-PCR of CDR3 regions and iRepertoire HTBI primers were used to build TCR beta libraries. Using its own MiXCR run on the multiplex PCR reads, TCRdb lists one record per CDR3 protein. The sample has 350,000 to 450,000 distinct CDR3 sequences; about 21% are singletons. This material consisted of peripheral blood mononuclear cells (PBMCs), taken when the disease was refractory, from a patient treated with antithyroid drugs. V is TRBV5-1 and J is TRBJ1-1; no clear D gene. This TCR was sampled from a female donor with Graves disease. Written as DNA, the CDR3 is TGCGCCAGCAGCGTCGGGAGAGATGGTGAAGCTTTCTTT. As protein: CASSVGRDGEAFF.